One and the same sample provided the 12 T cell receptor beta chains below, sequenced in a study of blood T cells in healthy people across ages. A second roughly 6 to 12 cycle PCR used barcoded and J-beta primers. TCRdb processed the 5' RACE reads anew with MiXCR; each CDR3 protein has one entry. The data show hundreds of thousands of distinct CDR3 sequences, with more than 50% seen just once and 20% to 30% held by the top ten. The sample comprised blood. These receptors were taken from a man aged 40-55 years in good health.

V and J are TRBV6-4 and TRBJ2-3, with TRBD1 matching over 9 bases. Germline CDR1 and CDR2: MRHNA and SNTAGT. The length of the CDR3 is 15 residues. V lost 2 bases, J lost 6 bases, and 6 bases stayed unmatched. CDR3 DNA sequence: TGTGCCAGCAGTGACAGGACAGGGGACAGCGATACGCAGTATTTT. Encoded protein: CASSDRTGDSDTQYF.

The J gene is TRBJ1-5, the V gene TRBV7-8; possibly TRBD1 for D (6 bases). This CDR3 is 15 amino acids long. V lost 6 bases and J lost 3, with 15 bases in between. The germline gives CDR1 SGHVS, CDR2 FQNEAQ. This CDR3 reads CASRESRTDNQPQHF. DNA of the CDR3: TGTGCCAGCAGGGAATCAAGGACAGACAATCAGCCCCAGCATTTT.

This clonotype turned up a few times. CDR3 residues: CASSYPTGRETQYF. As DNA, the CDR3 is TGTGCCAGCAGTTACCCAACAGGGAGAGAGACCCAGTACTTC. This chain joins TRBV6-2 or TRBV6-3 and TRBJ2-5; maybe TRBD1 (6 bases). V lost 2 bases to trimming and J lost 4 bases, with 11 bases between them. The CDR3 sequence is 14 residues long. Germline CDR1 MNHEY, CDR2 SVGEGT.

This chain links TRBV2 with TRBJ1-2; D call uncertain. Germline V CDR1 and CDR2: SNHLY, FYNNEI. The length of the CDR3 is 15 residues. Trimming cost V 5 bases and J 2 bases, with 15 bases left between them. DNA for the CDR3: TGTGCCAGCAGTCCGGTCACAGCGGGGAACTATGGCTACACCTTC. It is translated as CASSPVTAGNYGYTF.

The rearrangement links TRBV12-3 or TRBV12-4 to TRBJ2-5; either TRBD1 or TRBD2 may supply D (6 bases each). CDR3 size: 16 residues. V dropped 5 bases and J dropped 5 bases, with 21 bases sitting between them. For the CDR3, the DNA is TGTGCCAGCAGTCCGACGCATCCCTTAGGGGGGGAGACCCAGTACTTC. It specifies CASSPTHPLGGETQYF.

The chain employs TRBV20-1 and TRBJ1-5; unclear D gene. The CDR3 is 16 residues long. V lost 2 bases, J lost 0 bases, and 14 bases lay in between. CDR1 and CDR2 from the germline V gene are DFQATT and SNEGSKA (reference sequence). The CDR3 reads CSARLPEPYSNQPQHF. CDR3 bases: TGCAGTGCTAGATTACCAGAACCCTATAGCAATCAGCCCCAGCATTTT.

A word on this clonotype: Compared with germline, one end of the junction differs, possibly owing to a read error. The chain links TRBV7-9 to TRBJ1-2; TRBD1 might be the D (5 bases). The V gene's germline CDR1 is SEHNR and CDR2 FQNEAQ (reference sequence). The CDR3 is 14 residues long. The CDR3 DNA is TGTGCCTGCAGTCCACCTCTCAGGGTCGATGGCTACACCTTC. Translation gives CACSPPLRVDGYTF.

The chain is built from TRBV2 and TRBJ2-7; a weak D match, TRBD1 (6 bases). V gave up 6 bases and J gave up 11 bases, with 14 bases separating them. The CDR3 consists of 11 residues. Per germline, CDR1 SNHLY and CDR2 FYNNEI. The CDR3 DNA reads as TGTGCCAGCAGCTCGACAGGTCGGGAGTACTTC. Its protein product is CASSSTGREYF.

The gene calls are TRBV27 and TRBJ2-7, with D possibly being TRBD2 (5 bases). V was trimmed by 8 bases and J by 0 bases, leaving 14 bases between them. Germline values: CDR1 MNHEY, CDR2 SMNVEV (reference sequence). The CDR3 runs 14 residues. The CDR3 sequence is CASAPDSVSYEQYF. CDR3 sequence (DNA): TGTGCCAGCGCTCCGGACTCCGTCTCCTACGAGCAGTACTTC.

This chain links TRBV5-1 with TRBJ2-5; D is ambiguous. The germline gives CDR1 SGHRS, CDR2 YFSETQ. V was clipped by 2 bases and J by 5 bases, with 10 bases between them. This CDR3 comprises 13 residues. The CDR3 region has the DNA TGCGCCAGCAGCTTAAACGTCGTGGAGACCCAGTACTTC. Its translation: CASSLNVVETQYF.

The chain joins TRBV9 to TRBJ1-2; D is undetermined. CDR1 and CDR2 from the germline V gene are SGDLS and YYNGEE. CDR3 length: 14 residues. V lost 0 bases, J lost 4 bases, and 10 bases lay in between. Here the CDR3 DNA reads TGTGCCAGCAGCGTAGGCGGAGGGCTCTATGGCTACACCTTC. It translates to CASSVGGGLYGYTF.

The V and J genes are TRBV6-1 and TRBJ2-5, with 15 bases identical to TRBD2. This CDR3 spans 15 amino acids. V trimming: 6 bases; J trimming: 11 bases; junction bases outside the gene matches: 10. Germline V gene lookup returns CDR1 MNHNS and CDR2 SASEGT. CDR3 loop: CASSLGGLAGGNQYF. CDR3 bases: TGTGCCAGCAGCTTGGGGGGACTAGCGGGGGGAAATCAGTACTTC.